This TCR beta chain originates from a study of OX40 agonist ivuxolimab in advanced cancers. Study summary: Patients received intravenous ivuxolimab every 2 weeks at 0.01 to 10 mg/kg.

The trim removed 4 bases at V and 6 bases at J, leaving 12 bases unmatched. The V gene's germline CDR1 is LNHDA and CDR2 SQIVND (reference sequence). The CDR3 length is 18 residues. Sequencing was performed with immunoSEQ multiplex PCR; in TCRdb, only in-frame clones are kept and a portion is missing. In the table there are about 96,000 clones, less than 95% of which are singletons. The receptor was isolated from an adult with an advanced solid tumor such as melanoma, head and neck, liver or kidney cancer. Specimen: CD4+ or CD8+ T cells sorted from blood, collected in a trial of the OX40 agonist ivuxolimab. This chain joins TRBV19 and TRBJ2-3; TRBD2 aligns across 14 bases. The CDR3 loop reads CASSTPRGTSGRRDTQYF. CDR3 bases: TGTGCCAGTAGTACTCCTAGGGGGACTAGCGGGAGAAGGGATACGCAGTATTTT.